This T cell receptor beta chain was sequenced during a study of Tregs in tolerant kidney transplant recipients. Produced via immunoSEQ multiplex PCR; TCRdb's table is partial and in-frame only. The sample features under 40,000 clones, with roughly an eighth in its top ten. As regards this clone: The read ends 3 residues early relative to the CDR3; the germline J gene fills the gap.

This CDR3 region has 15 residues. Germline V gene lookup returns CDR1 GTSNPN and CDR2 SVGIG (reference sequence). V shed 4 bases and J 7 bases; nucleotides not matched to a gene: 9. Sequencing was performed on CD8+ T cells from blood, taken before the transplant. This rearrangement joins TRBV30 to TRBJ2-1; TRBD2 aligns across 11 bases. The receptor's source is a human donor who received a combined kidney and bone marrow transplant. CDR3 DNA (partial): TGTGCCTGGACCCCGGGTACTAGCGGGAGTAATGAG. Protein: CAWTPGTSGSNE. The full CDR3 protein reads CAWTPGTSGSNEQFF.